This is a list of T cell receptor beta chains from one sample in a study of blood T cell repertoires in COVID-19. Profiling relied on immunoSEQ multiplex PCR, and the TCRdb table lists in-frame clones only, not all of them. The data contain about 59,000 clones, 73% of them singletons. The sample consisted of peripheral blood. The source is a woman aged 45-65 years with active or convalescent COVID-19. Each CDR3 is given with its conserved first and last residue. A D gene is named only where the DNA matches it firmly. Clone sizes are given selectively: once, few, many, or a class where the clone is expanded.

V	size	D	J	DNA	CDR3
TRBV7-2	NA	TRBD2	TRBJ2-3	TGTGCCAGCAGCCCACGACTAGCGGGAGGCCCACGGGATACGCAGTATTTT	CASSPRLAGGPRDTQYF
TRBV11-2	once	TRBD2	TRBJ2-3	TGTGCCAGCTTAGGAGCGGGACCAGATACGCAGTATTTT	CASLGAGPDTQYF
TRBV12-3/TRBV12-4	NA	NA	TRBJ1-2	TGTGCCAGCAGAACGGGGGGGAAAGGCTACACCTTC	CASRTGGKGYTF
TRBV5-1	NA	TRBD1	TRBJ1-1	TGCGCCAGCAGCGATTACAGGGGGAACACTGAAGCTTTCTTT	CASSDYRGNTEAFF
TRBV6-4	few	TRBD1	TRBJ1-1	TGTGCCAGCAGTGACCCCGGGACAGGGGGCGGGGTAGGTGAAGCTTTCTTT	CASSDPGTGGGVGEAFF
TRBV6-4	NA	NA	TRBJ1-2	TGTGCCAGCAGCCCTGGAGGGAACTATGGCTACACCTTC	CASSPGGNYGYTF
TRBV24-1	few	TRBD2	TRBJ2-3	TGTGCCACCAGTGATTGGACTAGCGGGATCTCGCAGTATTTT	CATSDWTSGISQYF
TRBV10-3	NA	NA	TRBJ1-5	TGTGCCATCAGTGACAGGGGTCTGAGCAATCAGCCCCAGCATTTT	CAISDRGLSNQPQHF
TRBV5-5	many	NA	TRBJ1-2	TGTGCCAGCAGCTTGGAGGGGAACTATGGCTACACCTTC	CASSLEGNYGYTF
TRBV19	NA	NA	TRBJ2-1	TGTGCCAGTAGTACCCCTCCAGGGAGGCTGTTCTTC	CASSTPPGRLFF
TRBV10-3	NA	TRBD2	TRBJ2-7	TGTGCCATCAGTGAGTGGGGGGGGATCACCGAGCAGTACTTC	CAISEWGGITEQYF
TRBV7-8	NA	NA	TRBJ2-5	TGTGCCAGCAGCCCAAGGACTGGGCGGCGGGAGACCCAGTACTTC	CASSPRTGRRETQYF
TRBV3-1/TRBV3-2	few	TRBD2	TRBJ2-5	TGTGCCAGCAGCCAGACCGTTTCTAGCGGAGCGCAAGAGACCCAGTACTTC	CASSQTVSSGAQETQYF
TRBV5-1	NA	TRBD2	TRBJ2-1	TGCGCCAGCAATAGAGTAGCGGGAGAAAACAATGAGCAGTTCTTC	CASNRVAGENNEQFF
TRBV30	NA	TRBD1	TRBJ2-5	TGTGCCTGGGACGGGGACAGGGGGATTAGGGAGACCCAGTACTTC	CAWDGDRGIRETQYF
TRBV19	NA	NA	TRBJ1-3	TGTGCCAGTATCGGGTGGGCGCGGGGGCCATCTGGAAACACCATATATTTT	CASIGWARGPSGNTIYF
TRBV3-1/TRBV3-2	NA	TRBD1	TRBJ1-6	TGTGCCAGCAGCCAGGGACAGAGGGCACCCCTCCACTTT	CASSQGQRAPLHF
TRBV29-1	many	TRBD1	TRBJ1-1	TGCAGCGTTGAAGCACAGGGGGCTAAGAGGACTGAAGCTTTCTTT	CSVEAQGAKRTEAFF
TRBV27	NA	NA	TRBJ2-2	TGTGCCAGCAGTTTATGGCAGATGAACACCGGGGAGCTGTTTTTT	CASSLWQMNTGELFF
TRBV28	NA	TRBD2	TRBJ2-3	TGTGCCAGCAGTCCGGGACTAGCGGGAGTCGGAGATACGCAGTATTTT	CASSPGLAGVGDTQYF
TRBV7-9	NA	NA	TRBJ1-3	TGTGCCAGCAGCTTCGGCAGGGCCCACTCTGGAAACACCATATATTTT	CASSFGRAHSGNTIYF
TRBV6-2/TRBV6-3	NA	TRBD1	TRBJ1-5	TGTGCCAGCAGTTACTCGCTTGAGGGCAGGGGGTACGAATATAGCAATCAGCCCCAGCATTTT	CASSYSLEGRGYEYSNQPQHF
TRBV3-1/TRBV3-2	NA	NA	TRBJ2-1	TGTGCCAGCAGCCAAGCAGGGGTCTCCTACAATGAGCAGTTCTTC	CASSQAGVSYNEQFF
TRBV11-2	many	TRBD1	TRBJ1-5	TGTGCCAGCAGCCCTGAAACAGGGGGCTCGGGCAATCAGCCCCAGCATTTT	CASSPETGGSGNQPQHF
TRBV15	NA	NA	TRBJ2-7	TGTGCCACCAGCAGAGATATCCAGCGGAACTACGAGCAGTACTTC	CATSRDIQRNYEQYF
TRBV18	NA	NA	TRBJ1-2	TGTGCCAGCTCACCGTCCCGGGACAAGGCTAACTATGGCTACACCTTC	CASSPSRDKANYGYTF
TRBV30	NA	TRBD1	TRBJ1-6	TGTGCCTGGAGTGTAAGGTACAGGGGGAATTCACCCCTCCACTTT	CAWSVRYRGNSPLHF
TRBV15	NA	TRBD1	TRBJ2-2	TGTGCCACCAGCAGAACAGCCGGGACAGTAGGCACCGGGGAGCTGTTTTTT	CATSRTAGTVGTGELFF
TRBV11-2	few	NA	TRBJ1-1	TGTGCCAGCAGCCCCCGACTTGAGGAAGCTTTCTTT	CASSPRLEEAFF
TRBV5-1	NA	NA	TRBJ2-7	TGCGCCAGCAGCACAGGACAGGAGCAGTACTTC	CASSTGQEQYF
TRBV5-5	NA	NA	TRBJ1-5	TGTGCCAGCAGCTTGACTCGGGTCGACTTAAAGCAGCCCCAGCATTTT	CASSLTRVDLKQPQHF
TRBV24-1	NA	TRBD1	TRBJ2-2	TGTGCCACCAGTGATCCCGGGACAGGGACCACCGGGGAGCTGTTTTTT	CATSDPGTGTTGELFF
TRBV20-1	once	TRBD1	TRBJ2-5	TGCAGTGCTAGTCCAGGGGGTAGGGGGGAGACCCAGTACTTC	CSASPGGRGETQYF
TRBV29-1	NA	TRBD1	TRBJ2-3	TGCAGCGCCCAGGGACAGGGGGACACAGATACGCAGTATTTT	CSAQGQGDTDTQYF
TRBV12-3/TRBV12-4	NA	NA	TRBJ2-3	TGTGCCAGCAGTTTACAAGATACGCAGTATTTT	CASSLQDTQYF
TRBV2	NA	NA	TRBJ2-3	TGTGCCAGCAGGGAAATTAGCGGACCCGCCGTTACGCAGTATTTT	CASREISGPAVTQYF
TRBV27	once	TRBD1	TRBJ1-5	TGTGCCAGCAGTTCGGACAGGCATCGTCAGCCCCAGCATTTT	CASSSDRHRQPQHF
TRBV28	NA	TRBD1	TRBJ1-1	TGTGCCAGCAGTTTATCCGGACAGGGTAGGAGCACTGAAGCTTTCTTT	CASSLSGQGRSTEAFF
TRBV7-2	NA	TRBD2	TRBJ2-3	TGTGCCAGCAGCTTAACGGCGGGAGTCGACCGAGATACGCAGTATTTT	CASSLTAGVDRDTQYF
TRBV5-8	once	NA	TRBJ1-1	TGTGCCAGCAGCTTGGTTAGGGAGGACACTGAAGCTTTCTTT	CASSLVREDTEAFF
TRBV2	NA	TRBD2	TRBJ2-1	TGTGCCACGCGGACTAGCGGGAATTACAATGAGCAGTTCTTC	CATRTSGNYNEQFF
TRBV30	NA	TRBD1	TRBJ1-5	TGTGCCTGGGCGGGACAGGGAAATCAGCCCCAGCATTTT	CAWAGQGNQPQHF
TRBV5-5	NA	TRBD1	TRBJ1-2	TGTGCCAGCAGCTCGGGGACAGGGGTCCTCTATGGCTACACCTTC	CASSSGTGVLYGYTF
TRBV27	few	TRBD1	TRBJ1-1	TGTGCCAGCAGTCAACAGGGGGTGGACACTGAAGCTTTCTTT	CASSQQGVDTEAFF
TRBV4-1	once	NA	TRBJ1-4	TGCGCCAGCAGCCCACAGGAGGGAGGGGAAAAACTGTTTTTT	CASSPQEGGEKLFF